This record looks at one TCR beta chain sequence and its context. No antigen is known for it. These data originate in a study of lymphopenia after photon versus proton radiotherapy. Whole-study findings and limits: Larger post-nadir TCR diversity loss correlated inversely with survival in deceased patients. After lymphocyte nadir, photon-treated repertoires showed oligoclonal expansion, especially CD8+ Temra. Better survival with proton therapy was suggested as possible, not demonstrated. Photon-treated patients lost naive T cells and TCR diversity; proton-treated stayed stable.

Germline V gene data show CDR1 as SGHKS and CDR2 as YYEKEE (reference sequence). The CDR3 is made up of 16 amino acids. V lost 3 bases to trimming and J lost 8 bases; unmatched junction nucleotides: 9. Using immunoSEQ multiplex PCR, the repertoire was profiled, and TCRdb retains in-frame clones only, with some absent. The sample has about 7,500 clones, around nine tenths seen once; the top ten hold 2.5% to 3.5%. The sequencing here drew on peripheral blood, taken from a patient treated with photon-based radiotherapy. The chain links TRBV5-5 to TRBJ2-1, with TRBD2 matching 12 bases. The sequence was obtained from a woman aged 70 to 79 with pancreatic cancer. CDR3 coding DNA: TGTGCCAGCAGCTCAATCCTAGCGGGAGGGCCCCATGAGCAGTTCTTC. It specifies CASSSILAGGPHEQFF. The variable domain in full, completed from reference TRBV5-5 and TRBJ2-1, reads DAGVTQSPTHLIKTRGQQVTLRCSPISGHKSVSWYQQVLGQGPQFIFQYYEKEERGRGNFPDRFSARQFPNYSSELNVNALLLGDSALYLCASSSILAGGPHEQFFGPGTRLTVL.